The 25 T cell receptor beta chains given below trace back to one sample, sequenced in a study of regulatory T cells in long-lasting Graves disease. Stated time point: newly diagnosed GD, antithyroid drugs for less than 3 months. Following extraction of RNA from PBMCs, that RNA was used to make the TCR library. The TCR beta library used iRepertoire HTBI primers with Arm-PCR amplification of CDR3. Each CDR3 protein gets one entry after TCRdb re-called the multiplex PCR reads with MiXCR. The sample carries 360,000 or so distinct CDR3 sequences, around 11% recorded once. This same sample was also part of a study on T cells in Graves' hyperthyroidism and ophthalmopathy.

Source: peripheral blood mononuclear cells (PBMCs), taken at new diagnosis, from a patient treated with antithyroid drugs. These receptors came from a young woman with Graves disease.

In regard to this clonotype: Lacking the conserved final phenylalanine or tryptophan, this CDR3 likely reflects a read error. The chain has TRBV2 and TRBJ2-1, with D maybe TRBD1 (6 bases). The CDR3 spans 15 residues. Germline CDR1 and CDR2: SNHLY and FYNNEI. The germline V and J ends were trimmed by 7 bases and 7 bases, with 20 bases remaining between them. The CDR3 coding sequence is TGTGCCAGCAATTTACAGGGAGTGGGGGCGAATGAGCAGTTCTCC. This translates into CASNLQGVGANEQFS.

Ten or more counts support this clonotype. The genes are TRBV4-3 and TRBJ1-5; possible D gene TRBD1, 5 bases. The V and J ends lost 3 bases and 2 bases respectively, with 11 bases between them. CDR3 size: 15 residues. Germline V lookup: CDR1 LGHNA, CDR2 YSLEER. This CDR3 reads CASSHYSGRNQPQHF. The DNA of the CDR3 is TGCGCCAGCAGCCACTATTCGGGGCGCAATCAGCCCCAGCATTTT.

The table lists this clonotype with many counts. The chain employs TRBV7-2 and TRBJ1-1; 7 positions agree with TRBD1. The germline V gene encodes CDR1 SGHTA and CDR2 FQGNSA. V lost 1 base and J lost 4; bases outside the gene matches: 3. This CDR3 has 14 amino acids. CDR3 sequence: CASSLGRGSTEAFF. The CDR3 region has the DNA TGTGCCAGCAGCTTAGGCAGGGGGAGCACTGAAGCTTTCTTT.

This clonotype has ten or more counts. The genes are TRBV7-8 and TRBJ2-1, with 9 bases lining up with TRBD1. Germline V CDR1 and CDR2: SGHVS, FQNEAQ. The trim removed 1 base at V and 10 bases at J, leaving 8 bases unmatched. The CDR3 totals 15 residues. The CDR3 protein is CASSLGDRGGREQFF. CDR3 DNA sequence: TGTGCCAGCAGCTTAGGCGACAGGGGGGGCCGAGAGCAGTTCTTC. Supplemented by reference TRBV7-8 and TRBJ2-1, the full variable domain reads GAGVSQSPRYKVAKRGQDVALRCDPISGHVSLFWYQQALGQGPEFLTYFQNEAQLDKSGLPSDRFFAERPEGSVSTLKIQRTQQEDSAVYLCASSLGDRGGREQFFGPGTRLTVL.

Many counts were recorded for this clonotype. This sequence joins TRBV7-9 and TRBJ2-2; perhaps D is TRBD1 or TRBD2 (5 bases each). V lost 1 base and J 16 bases, leaving 19 bases between the germline ends. Germline CDR1 SEHNR, CDR2 FQNEAQ (reference sequence). This CDR3 spans 14 amino acids. CDR3 protein: CASSLDFRDGQWFF. CDR3 coding DNA: TGTGCCAGCAGCTTAGATTTCCGGGACGGCCAGTGGTTTTTT.

This clonotype was observed at least ten times. The chain employs TRBV11-2 and TRBJ2-7; D uncertain. The CDR3 is 13 residues long. Germline lookup yields CDR1 SGHAT and CDR2 FQNNGV. Between the trimmed V and J ends, which lost 5 bases and 6 bases, there was a span of 14 bases. The chain's CDR3 is CASSADYGTEQYF. The CDR3 nucleotides are TGTGCCAGCAGCGCGGATTATGGAACCGAGCAGTACTTC.

This clonotype was seen repeatedly, ten times or more. This chain connects TRBV29-1 to TRBJ2-1; D might be TRBD2 (6 bases). The CDR3 length is 15 residues. Germline CDR1 SQVTM, CDR2 ANQGSEA. Trimming took off 3 bases at V and 6 bases at J, with 18 bases between the two ends. CDR3 protein: CSVDGPVVGGNEQFF. The CDR3 DNA reads as TGCAGCGTTGACGGCCCAGTAGTGGGGGGCAATGAGCAGTTCTTC.

Ten or more counts support this clonotype. As DNA, the CDR3 is TGTGCCAGCAGGACGAGACTAGCGGGCCACACAGATACGCAGTATTTT. Translated: CASRTRLAGHTDTQYF. This chain connects TRBV2 to TRBJ2-3, with 10 bases lining up with TRBD2. This CDR3 comprises 16 residues. Trimming took 6 bases from V and 2 from J; bases not matched to a gene: 8. Germline V lookup: CDR1 SNHLY, CDR2 FYNNEI.

This clonotype has ten or more counts. V is TRBV7-9 and J is TRBJ2-7; unclear D gene. The CDR3 runs to 11 residues. From germline, CDR1 is SEHNR and CDR2 FQNEAQ (reference sequence). V dropped 7 bases and J dropped 4 bases, with 8 bases sitting between them. CDR3 in amino acids: CASISGYEQYF. Here the CDR3 DNA reads TGTGCCAGCATTTCGGGTTACGAGCAGTACTTC.

Many counts were recorded for this clonotype. The chain combines TRBV12-3 or TRBV12-4 with TRBJ1-2; TRBD1 matches 7 bases. J was trimmed by 2 bases and V by 3 bases; bases with no gene match: 3. This CDR3 region has 14 residues. This CDR3 is CASSFGTANYGYTF. The CDR3 region has the DNA TGTGCCAGCAGTTTTGGGACAGCAAACTATGGCTACACCTTC.

This clonotype was detected many times. V gene TRBV18 combines with J gene TRBJ1-2, with 9 nucleotides matching TRBD1. CDR3 length equals 12 residues. CDR1 and CDR2 (germline): KGHSH, LQKENI. V shed 3 bases and J 8 bases; nucleotides not matched to a gene: 1. The CDR3 bases are TGTGCCAGCTCACCCGACAGGGGGGGCTACACCTTC. Translation gives CASSPDRGGYTF.

This clonotype was counted ten times or more. J is TRBJ2-1 and V is TRBV9; 11 bases are shared with TRBD2. Germline trimming cut 0 bases from V and 8 bases from J; bases unmatched to any gene: 4. The V gene's germline CDR1 is SGDLS and CDR2 YYNGEE. The CDR3 sequence is 15 residues long. CDR3 protein: CASSVVLAGGHEQFF. The CDR3 DNA follows: TGTGCCAGCAGCGTAGTGCTAGCGGGGGGCCATGAGCAGTTCTTC. The full variable domain, rest sourced from reference TRBV9 and TRBJ2-1, is DSGVTQTPKHLITATGQRVTLRCSPRSGDLSVYWYQQSLDQGLQFLIQYYNGEERAKGNILERFSAQQFPDLHSELNLSSLELGDSALYFCASSVVLAGGHEQFFGPGTRLTVL.

A word on this clonotype: It is unclear where the CDR3 begins or ends on the DNA, so no DNA is shown, and the CDR3 is as TCRdb lists it. The J gene is TRBJ1-1, the V gene TRBV12-3 or TRBV12-4. The CDR3 is 22 amino acids in total, end residues counted. CDR3 in amino acids: CASTNQTSMYLCASSFSTEAFF.

This clonotype was found many times. The chain couples TRBV11-2 to TRBJ1-2; weak D call: TRBD1 (5 bases). Germline V gives CDR1 SGHAT, CDR2 FQNNGV. The CDR3 extends over 13 amino acids. Trimming took off 4 bases at V and 4 bases at J, with 10 bases between the two ends. The CDR3 loop is CASSWGGSYGYTF. CDR3 nucleotides: TGTGCCAGCAGCTGGGGCGGGAGCTATGGCTACACCTTC.

This clonotype was recorded at least ten times. The chain combines TRBV28 with TRBJ2-2; D is uncertain. Germline CDR1 reads MDHEN; CDR2 reads SYDVKM. Trimming shortened V by 7 bases and J by 1 base, and 7 bases separated the two germline ends. This CDR3 is 13 amino acids long. CDR3 coding DNA: TGTGCCAGCACCTGGGGGAACACCGGGGAGCTGTTTTTT. It codes for CASTWGNTGELFF.

This clonotype was counted ten times or more. The genes are TRBV20-1 and TRBJ2-7; weak D call: TRBD2 (6 bases). V gave up 3 bases and J gave up 2 bases, with 14 bases separating them. This CDR3 has 14 residues. Germline CDR1 is DFQATT and CDR2 is SNEGSKA (reference sequence). CDR3 sequence: CSASSGGVPYEQYF. DNA for the CDR3: TGCAGTGCTAGTTCCGGGGGAGTCCCCTACGAGCAGTACTTC.

This clonotype was picked up many times. This chain uses TRBV7-3 with TRBJ2-1, with TRBD2 matching over 10 bases. This CDR3 comprises 18 residues. V was pared by 6 bases and J by 7 bases, with 18 bases of the junction left unmatched. Germline CDR1 reads SGHTA; CDR2 reads FQGTGA. The CDR3 reads CASSFRPTGTSENNEQFF. The DNA for the CDR3 is TGTGCCAGCAGTTTCCGGCCCACCGGGACTAGCGAGAATAATGAGCAGTTCTTC.

This clonotype was recorded at least ten times. The rearrangement uses TRBV2 and TRBJ2-5, with TRBD2 identical over 10 bases. The CDR3 extends over 16 amino acids. J lost 4 bases, V lost 3 bases, and 8 bases had no gene match. Germline assignment: CDR1 SNHLY and CDR2 FYNNEI. DNA for the CDR3: TGTGCCAGCAGTGAGTGGTTAGCGGGAGGAGGAGAGACCCAGTACTTC. Translating gives CASSEWLAGGGETQYF.

This clonotype was seen ten or more times. The V and J genes are TRBV7-9 and TRBJ2-1; maybe TRBD2 (6 bases). Germline-derived CDR1 and CDR2 are SEHNR and FQNEAQ (reference sequence). The V gene lost 1 base and the J gene lost 5 bases, with 12 bases spanning the gap. There are 15 residues in the CDR3. This CDR3 reads CASSLGASANNEQFF. In DNA form, the CDR3 reads TGTGCCAGCAGCTTAGGCGCTAGCGCCAACAATGAGCAGTTCTTC.

This clonotype was picked up many times. The chain carries TRBV7-9 and TRBJ2-7; 11 bases fit TRBD2. There are 15 residues in the CDR3. Unmatched junction bases numbered 4, after V lost 1 base and J lost 5 bases. Germline V lookup: CDR1 SEHNR, CDR2 FQNEAQ (reference sequence). The CDR3: CASSLVTSGAHEQYF. Here the CDR3 DNA reads TGTGCCAGCAGCTTAGTGACTAGCGGGGCCCACGAGCAGTACTTC.

This clonotype was counted ten times or more. J is TRBJ2-3 and V is TRBV20-1, with 11 bases matching TRBD2. The CDR3 is 15 residues long. Germline V CDR1 and CDR2: DFQATT, SNEGSKA (reference sequence). The trim removed 4 bases at V and 2 bases at J, leaving 5 bases unmatched. The CDR3 bases are TGCAGTGCTACCGGGACTAGCGGACACACAGATACGCAGTATTTT. This codes for CSATGTSGHTDTQYF.

This clonotype has ten or more counts. The rearrangement joins TRBV11-2 to TRBJ1-1, with D possibly being TRBD1 (6 bases). This CDR3 spans 13 amino acids. CDR1 and CDR2 (germline): SGHAT, FQNNGV. The V end was cut by 5 bases, the J end by 1 base, with 8 bases between. The CDR3 spells CASSPRGNTEAFF. The CDR3 nucleotides are TGTGCCAGCAGCCCCAGGGGGAACACTGAAGCTTTCTTT.

This clonotype was counted ten times or more. The chain couples TRBV6-1 to TRBJ2-1; no clear D. Germline CDR1 reads MNHNS; CDR2 reads SASEGT. The CDR3 extends over 17 amino acids. Deletions cut 5 bases from V and 0 bases from J, with 17 bases between. The CDR3 here is CASSPFDDIPSYNEQFF. The CDR3 DNA follows: TGTGCCAGCAGTCCTTTCGATGACATTCCCTCCTACAATGAGCAGTTCTTC.

At least ten counts were recorded for this clonotype. The chain's CDR3 is CASSALTSGRSNEQFF. DNA for the CDR3: TGTGCCAGTAGTGCCTTGACTAGCGGGAGATCAAATGAGCAGTTCTTC. This sequence joins TRBV19 and TRBJ2-1; 12 bases agree with TRBD2. Unmatched junction bases numbered 9, after V lost 5 bases and J lost 7 bases. The CDR3 totals 16 residues. Germline V gene sequence: CDR1 LNHDA, CDR2 SQIVND (reference sequence).

The chain recombines TRBV29-1 with TRBJ1-1; D might be TRBD1 (5 bases). Germline CDR1 and CDR2: SQVTM and ANQGSEA. The CDR3 has 13 amino acids. Trimming took 7 bases from V and 0 from J, leaving 12 bases between them. The CDR3 protein is CSARGRMNTEAFF. CDR3 nucleotides: TGCAGCGCTAGGGGACGGATGAACACTGAAGCTTTCTTT.